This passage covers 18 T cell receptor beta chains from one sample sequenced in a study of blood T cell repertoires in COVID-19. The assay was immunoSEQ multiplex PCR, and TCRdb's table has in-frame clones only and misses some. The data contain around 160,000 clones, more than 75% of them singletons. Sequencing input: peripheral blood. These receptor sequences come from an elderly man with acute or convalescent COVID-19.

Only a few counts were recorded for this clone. CDR3 sequence: CASSLVWEAQSTDTQYF. CDR3 coding DNA: TGTGCCAGCAGCTTAGTCTGGGAGGCGCAATCCACAGATACGCAGTATTTT. The chain is built from TRBV7-9 and TRBJ2-3; D possibly corresponds to TRBD2 (6 bases). Trimming took off 1 base at V and 2 bases at J, with 16 bases between the two ends. This CDR3 is 17 amino acids long. The germline gives CDR1 SEHNR, CDR2 FQNEAQ (reference sequence).

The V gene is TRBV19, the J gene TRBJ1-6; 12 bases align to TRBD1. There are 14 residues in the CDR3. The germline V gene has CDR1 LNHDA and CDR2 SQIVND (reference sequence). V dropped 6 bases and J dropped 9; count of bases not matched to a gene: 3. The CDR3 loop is CASSPGQGASPLHF. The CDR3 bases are TGTGCCAGTAGCCCGGGACAGGGGGCTTCACCCCTCCACTTT.

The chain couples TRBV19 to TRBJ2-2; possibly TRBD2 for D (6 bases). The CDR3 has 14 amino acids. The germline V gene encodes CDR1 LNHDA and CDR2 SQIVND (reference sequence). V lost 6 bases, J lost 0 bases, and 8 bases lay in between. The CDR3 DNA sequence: TGTGCCAGTAGGCGCGGGGCGAACACCGGGGAGCTGTTTTTT. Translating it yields CASRRGANTGELFF.

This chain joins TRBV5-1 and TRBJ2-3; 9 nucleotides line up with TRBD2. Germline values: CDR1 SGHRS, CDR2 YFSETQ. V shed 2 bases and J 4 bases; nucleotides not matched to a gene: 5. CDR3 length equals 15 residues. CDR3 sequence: CASSFSGGPSDTQYF. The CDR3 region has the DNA TGCGCCAGCAGCTTCAGCGGGGGGCCCTCAGATACGCAGTATTTT.

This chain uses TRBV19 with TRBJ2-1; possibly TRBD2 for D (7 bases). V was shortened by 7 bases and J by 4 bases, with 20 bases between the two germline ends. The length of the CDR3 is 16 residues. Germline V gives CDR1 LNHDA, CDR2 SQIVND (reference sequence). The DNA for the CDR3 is TGTGCCAGTATGGGACTAACGGGACACCTATACAATGAGCAGTTCTTC. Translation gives CASMGLTGHLYNEQFF.

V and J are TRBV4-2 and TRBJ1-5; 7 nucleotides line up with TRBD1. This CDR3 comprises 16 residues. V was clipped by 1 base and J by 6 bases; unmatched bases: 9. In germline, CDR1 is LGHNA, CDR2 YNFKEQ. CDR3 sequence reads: CASSQVYVGGGQPQHF. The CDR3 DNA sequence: TGTGCCAGCAGCCAAGTTTATGTAGGGGGCGGTCAGCCCCAGCATTTT.

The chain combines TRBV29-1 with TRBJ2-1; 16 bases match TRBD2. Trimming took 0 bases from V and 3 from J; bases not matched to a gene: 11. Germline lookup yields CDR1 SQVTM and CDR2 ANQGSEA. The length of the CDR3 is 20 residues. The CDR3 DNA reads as TGCAGCGTTGAAGATCTTCTCGGGACTAGCGGGGGGGCGAGCTACAATGAGCAGTTCTTC. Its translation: CSVEDLLGTSGGASYNEQFF.

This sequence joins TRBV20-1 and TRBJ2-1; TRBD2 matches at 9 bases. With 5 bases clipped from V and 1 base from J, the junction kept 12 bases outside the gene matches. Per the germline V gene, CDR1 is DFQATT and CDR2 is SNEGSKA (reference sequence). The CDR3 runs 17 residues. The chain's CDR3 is CSAGGLASGASYNEQFF. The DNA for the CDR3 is TGCAGTGCTGGTGGATTGGCTAGCGGGGCGTCCTACAATGAGCAGTTCTTC.

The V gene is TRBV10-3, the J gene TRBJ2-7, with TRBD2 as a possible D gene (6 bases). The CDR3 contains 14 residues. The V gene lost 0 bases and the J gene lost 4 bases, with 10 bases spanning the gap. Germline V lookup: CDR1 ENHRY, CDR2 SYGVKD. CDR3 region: CAISESGTLYEQYF. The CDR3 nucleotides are TGTGCCATCAGTGAGTCAGGGACTTTATACGAGCAGTACTTC.

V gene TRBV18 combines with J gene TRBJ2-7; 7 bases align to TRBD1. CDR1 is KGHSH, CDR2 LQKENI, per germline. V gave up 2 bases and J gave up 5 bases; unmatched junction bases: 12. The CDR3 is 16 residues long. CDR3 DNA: TGTGCCAGCTCACCAATCAAACAGGGGCTTGGGCACGAGCAGTACTTC. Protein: CASSPIKQGLGHEQYF.

As DNA, the CDR3 is TGTGCCAGCAGTGCTTGGGGGGGACTGATCTCTGGTGGGGCCAACGTCCTGACTTTC. Encoded protein: CASSAWGGLISGGANVLTF. The chain uses TRBV2 and TRBJ2-6; 7 bases match TRBD2. The CDR3 totals 19 residues. The germline CDR1 and CDR2 sequences are SNHLY and FYNNEI. Unmatched junction bases numbered 15, after V lost 4 bases and J lost 3 bases.

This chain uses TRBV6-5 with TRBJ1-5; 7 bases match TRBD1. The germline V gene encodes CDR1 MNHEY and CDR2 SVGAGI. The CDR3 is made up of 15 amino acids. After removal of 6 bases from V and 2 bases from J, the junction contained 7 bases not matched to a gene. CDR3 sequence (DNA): TGTGCCAGCAGCCGCACAGGGGATGGCAATCAGCCCCAGCATTTT. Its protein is CASSRTGDGNQPQHF.

This chain's CDR3 is CASSWGTGGNYEQYF. CDR3 DNA sequence: TGCGCCAGCAGCTGGGGGACAGGGGGCAACTACGAGCAGTACTTC. The rearrangement joins TRBV5-1 to TRBJ2-7; 12 bases match TRBD1. Trimming cost V 3 bases and J 3 bases; bases outside gene matches: 4. Germline-derived CDR1 and CDR2 are SGHRS and YFSETQ. The CDR3 covers 15 residues.

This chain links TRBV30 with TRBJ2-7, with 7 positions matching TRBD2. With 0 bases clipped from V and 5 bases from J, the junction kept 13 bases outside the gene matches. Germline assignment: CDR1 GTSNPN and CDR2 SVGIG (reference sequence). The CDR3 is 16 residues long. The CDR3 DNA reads TGTGCCTGGAGTGTACCCCGGAGCGGGATCAGTAACGAGCAGTACTTC. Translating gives CAWSVPRSGISNEQYF.

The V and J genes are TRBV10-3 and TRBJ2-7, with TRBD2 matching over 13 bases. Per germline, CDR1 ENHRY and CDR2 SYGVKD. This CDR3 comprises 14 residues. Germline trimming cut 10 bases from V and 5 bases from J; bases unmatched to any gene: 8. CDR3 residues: CATRTSGSFDEQYF. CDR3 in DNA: TGTGCCACCAGGACTAGCGGGAGTTTCGACGAGCAGTACTTC.

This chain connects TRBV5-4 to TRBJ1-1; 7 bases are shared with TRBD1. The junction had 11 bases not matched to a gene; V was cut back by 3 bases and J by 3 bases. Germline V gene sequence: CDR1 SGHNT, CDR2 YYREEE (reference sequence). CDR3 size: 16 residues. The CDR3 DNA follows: TGTGCCAGCAGCTCAGCGACCGGGACAGTTGACACTGAAGCTTTCTTT. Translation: CASSSATGTVDTEAFF.

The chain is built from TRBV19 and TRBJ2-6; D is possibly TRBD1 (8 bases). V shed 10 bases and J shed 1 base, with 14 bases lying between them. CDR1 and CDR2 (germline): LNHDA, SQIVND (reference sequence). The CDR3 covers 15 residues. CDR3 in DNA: TGTGCCACCCACAGGGGGGGGTCTGGGGCCAACGTCCTGACTTTC. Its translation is CATHRGGSGANVLTF.

The CDR3 loop is CASSPSGSTDTQYF. The DNA for the CDR3 is TGTGCCAGCAGCCCTAGCGGGAGTACAGATACGCAGTATTTT. This chain connects TRBV9 to TRBJ2-3; 10 nucleotides align to TRBD2. Unmatched junction bases numbered 2, after V lost 4 bases and J lost 3 bases. Germline values: CDR1 SGDLS, CDR2 YYNGEE. The CDR3 length is 14 residues.